This entry features one T cell receptor beta chain sequence. These data come from a study of T cell responses to AZD1222 COVID-19 vaccine. Study-wide context: Samples with a second dose at about 4 or about 12 weeks were pooled together.

V gave up 4 bases and J gave up 0 bases; unmatched junction bases: 5. Germline lookup yields CDR1 LGHDT and CDR2 YNNKEL (reference sequence). The CDR3 consists of 16 residues. TCRdb keeps only in-frame clones here, not all; method: immunoSEQ multiplex PCR. This table has approximately 110,000 clones, around 87% appearing once. This specimen was peripheral blood, taken on day 0 of AZD1222 vaccination. This chain uses TRBV3-1 (or the pseudogene TRBV3-2) with TRBJ1-1, with TRBD1 matching over 10 bases. This sequence originates from an adult in good health. The CDR3 region has the DNA TGTGCCAGCAGCCTAGACAGGGGGCATATGAACACTGAAGCTTTCTTT. Translating gives CASSLDRGHMNTEAFF.